The TCR beta chain described here comes from a study of tumor and adjacent non-tumor tissue in lung cancer. Across the whole study: Some 4.2 million productive TCRbeta reads were obtained per sample on average.

Per the germline V gene, CDR1 is SGHAT and CDR2 is FQNNGV. CDR3 length: 16 residues. RNA was extracted from bulk tissue without any cell sorting. Regarding this clonotype: Its cognate antigen is unknown. At one boundary the junction diverges from the germline segment, which might be a read error.

Three rounds of nested PCR, following a modified ARM-PCR protocol, produced the TCRbeta library. One entry per CDR3 protein results from TCRdb running MiXCR on the multiplex PCR reads. Of about 90,000 distinct CDR3 sequences listed, about 66% are singletons. Study outcomes and limitations: Normal lung showed higher cumulative top 100 clone frequency than tumor.

The chain carries TRBV11-2 and TRBJ2-2; 7 positions agree with TRBD1. This clonotype was sampled from a man between 65 and 85 years old with non-small cell lung cancer. Sequencing input: lung tumor tissue. CDR3 nucleotides: TGTGCCGGCAGCCCACAGGGGACGTTGTTCACCGGGGAGCTGTTTTTT. It encodes CAGSPQGTLFTGELFF.